A selection of T cell receptor beta chains follows, all from one sample in a study of blood T cell repertoires in COVID-19. Method: immunoSEQ multiplex PCR; TCRdb's copy keeps in-frame clones and lacks some. This repertoire shows more than 50,000 clones, more than 85% found once; its top ten account for 3.1%. The material sequenced was peripheral blood. The origin of the receptors is a human donor in a cohort sampled during active COVID-19. Each CDR3 is given with its conserved first and last residue. The D gene is left open where the match is weak. Expanded clones get a size class; other rows say once, few or many, or leave the size out.

V gene	CDR3 length	J gene	clone size	D gene	CDR3 protein	CDR3 DNA
TRBV6-5	11	TRBJ1-2	-	-	CASGRNYGYTF	TGTGCCAGCGGCAGAAACTATGGCTACACCTTC
TRBV6-1	18	TRBJ2-1	once	-	CASSEMSGSLSSYNEQFF	TGTGCCAGCAGTGAAATGTCCGGGTCCCTTAGCTCCTACAATGAGCAGTTCTTC
TRBV2	17	TRBJ2-5	-	-	CASSSSTPGGWEETQYF	TGTGCCAGCAGTTCCTCAACTCCAGGGGGGTGGGAGGAGACCCAGTACTTC
TRBV7-8	18	TRBJ1-3	few	-	CASSLVGLALGPGNTIYF	TGTGCCAGCAGCTTAGTGGGTCTCGCTCTGGGGCCTGGAAACACCATATATTTT
TRBV18	17	TRBJ2-5	-	TRBD2	CASSPPASGLGRETQYF	TGTGCCAGCTCACCGCCGGCTAGCGGCCTCGGTCGGGAGACCCAGTACTTC
TRBV10-3	13	TRBJ2-1	-	TRBD2	CATLAGEEGEQFF	TGTGCCACCCTAGCGGGAGAGGAGGGGGAGCAGTTCTTC
TRBV7-9	12	TRBJ2-4	-	-	CASTAGGNIQYF	TGTGCCAGTACGGCAGGAGGTAACATTCAGTACTTC
TRBV5-8	19	TRBJ1-6	-	TRBD1	CASSFGDRSYSSYNSPLHF	TGTGCCAGCAGCTTTGGGGACAGATCCTATAGCTCCTATAATTCACCCCTCCACTTT
TRBV5-6	16	TRBJ2-2	-	TRBD2	CASSLAGGANTGELFF	TGTGCCAGCAGCTTGGCCGGGGGGGCCAACACCGGGGAGCTGTTTTTT
TRBV14	14	TRBJ2-7	once	-	CASSQVGRTYEQYF	TGTGCCAGCAGCCAAGTTGGCAGAACCTACGAGCAGTACTTC
TRBV5-6	16	TRBJ1-6	-	-	CASSLGAVEYNSPLHF	TGTGCCAGCAGCTTGGGGGCCGTGGAATATAATTCACCCCTCCACTTT
TRBV28	15	TRBJ2-1	few	TRBD2	CASSLLGLAGGEQFF	TGTGCCAGCAGTTTATTAGGACTAGCGGGAGGTGAGCAGTTCTTC
TRBV5-4	18	TRBJ2-3	-	TRBD2	CASSFEGTSGRVTDTQYF	TGTGCCAGCAGCTTCGAGGGGACTAGCGGGAGGGTCACAGATACGCAGTATTTT
TRBV6-4	14	TRBJ2-1	-	-	CASSVRIAANEQFF	TGTGCCAGCAGTGTACGGATAGCTGCCAATGAGCAGTTCTTC
TRBV14	17	TRBJ2-1	-	-	CASSQGPAAGWYNEQFF	TGTGCCAGCAGCCAAGGGCCTGCAGCGGGCTGGTACAATGAGCAGTTCTTC
TRBV24-1	12	TRBJ1-1	-	-	CATSEPDGVAFF	TGTGCCACCAGTGAGCCCGACGGGGTTGCTTTCTTT